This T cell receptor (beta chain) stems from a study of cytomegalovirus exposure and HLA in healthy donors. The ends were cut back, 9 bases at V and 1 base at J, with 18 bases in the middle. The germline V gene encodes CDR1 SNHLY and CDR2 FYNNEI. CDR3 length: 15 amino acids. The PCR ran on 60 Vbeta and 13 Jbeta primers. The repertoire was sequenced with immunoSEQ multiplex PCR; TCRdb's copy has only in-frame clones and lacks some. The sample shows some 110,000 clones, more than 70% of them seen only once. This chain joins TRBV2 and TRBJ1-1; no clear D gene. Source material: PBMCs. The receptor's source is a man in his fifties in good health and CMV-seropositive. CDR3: CASAPPGFANTEAFF. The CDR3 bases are TGTGCCAGTGCCCCACCCGGGTTTGCGAACACTGAAGCTTTCTTT.